The 21 T cell receptor beta chains reported below all come from one sample, sequenced in a study of blood T cell repertoires in COVID-19. The protocol was immunoSEQ multiplex PCR, while the TCRdb copy is restricted to in-frame clones and leaves out a portion. The sample holds around 100,000 clones, more than 85% seen once. Material for sequencing was peripheral blood. These receptors were taken from a human donor in a cohort sampled during active COVID-19.

The gene calls are TRBV19 and TRBJ2-3; 7 bases line up with TRBD1. The CDR3 runs to 16 residues. Trimming at V came to 3 bases and at J to 3 bases, leaving 9 bases not matched to a gene. Germline V gene data show CDR1 as LNHDA and CDR2 as SQIVND (reference sequence). The CDR3 DNA reads as TGTGCCAGTAGTATCCAACAGGGGTCTTTTACAGATACGCAGTATTTT. Protein: CASSIQQGSFTDTQYF.

The chain joins TRBV13 to TRBJ1-3, with 7 positions matching TRBD1. With V trimmed by 4 bases and J by 4 bases, 1 base remained unmatched. CDR3 size: 13 residues. CDR1 and CDR2 (germline): PRHDT, FYEKMQ (reference sequence). The CDR3 loop is CASSSTGGNTIYF. In DNA, the CDR3 is TGTGCCAGCAGCTCGACAGGGGGAAACACCATATATTTT.

The chain has TRBV15 and TRBJ1-1, with D unclear. Per germline, CDR1 LNHNV and CDR2 YYDKDF (reference sequence). The CDR3 contains 15 residues. Trimming took 0 bases from V and 3 from J, leaving 11 bases between them. The CDR3 is CATSREYSHYTEAFF. DNA of the CDR3: TGTGCCACCAGCAGAGAATACAGTCACTACACTGAAGCTTTCTTT.

J is TRBJ1-1 and V is TRBV11-2; no firm D call. Trimming took 4 bases from V and 4 from J, leaving 19 bases between them. There are 16 residues in the CDR3. The V gene's germline CDR1 is SGHAT and CDR2 FQNNGV. This CDR3 reads CASSSRFRVGGTEAFF. For the CDR3, the DNA is TGTGCCAGCAGCTCAAGGTTTCGGGTTGGCGGCACTGAAGCTTTCTTT.

For this clone: This CDR3 is also generated by other DNA sequences in the sample. The V gene is TRBV12-3 or TRBV12-4, the J gene TRBJ2-5; 8 nucleotides line up with TRBD2. V lost 5 bases and J lost 5; bases outside the gene matches: 4. The CDR3 runs 13 residues. Written as DNA, the CDR3 is TGTGCCAGCAGTCTGACGGGAGGGGAGACCCAGTACTTC. Translating it yields CASSLTGGETQYF.

This chain joins TRBV2 and TRBJ1-2; D gene unclear. CDR1 and CDR2 from the germline V gene are SNHLY and FYNNEI. The V and J ends lost 2 bases and 6 bases respectively, with 16 bases between them. This CDR3 contains 15 residues. CDR3 bases: TGTGCCAGCAGTGAAACCGTCTCCAAGGAGGATGGCTACACCTTC. Protein sequence: CASSETVSKEDGYTF.

This chain connects TRBV4-2 to TRBJ2-2; 8 bases fit TRBD2. The germline V gene encodes CDR1 LGHNA and CDR2 YNFKEQ. The V segment lost 4 bases and the J segment 5 bases; nucleotides outside the gene matches: 9. This CDR3 comprises 16 residues. The chain's CDR3 is CASSPERELGTGELFF. The CDR3 DNA reads TGTGCCAGCAGCCCAGAGCGGGAGTTGGGGACCGGGGAGCTGTTTTTT.

This rearrangement joins TRBV25-1 to TRBJ1-2; TRBD1 is a possible D gene (5 bases). V lost 7 bases and J 6 bases, leaving 9 bases between the germline ends. The CDR3 totals 11 residues. Germline V gene data show CDR1 as MGHDK and CDR2 as SYGVNS. The CDR3 DNA reads TGTGCCAGCACAGGGTTAGATGGCTACACCTTC. Translating gives CASTGLDGYTF.

The chain carries TRBV7-8 and TRBJ2-6, with D uncertain. Germline V gene lookup returns CDR1 SGHVS and CDR2 FQNEAQ. This CDR3 is 17 amino acids long. V lost 3 bases to trimming and J lost 4 bases, with 16 bases between them. The CDR3 region is CASSFLHVGDGANVLTF. Written as DNA, the CDR3 is TGTGCCAGCAGCTTTCTTCATGTTGGAGACGGGGCCAACGTCCTGACTTTC.

This chain links TRBV6-5 with TRBJ2-1; D gene uncertain. This CDR3 comprises 15 residues. Germline CDR1 is MNHEY and CDR2 is SVGAGI. Trimming took off 2 bases at V and 0 bases at J, with 8 bases between the two ends. For the CDR3, the DNA is TGTGCCAGCAGTTACACGGCTAGCTCCTACAATGAGCAGTTCTTC. It specifies CASSYTASSYNEQFF.

The V gene is TRBV7-2, the J gene TRBJ2-4; 7 bases are a match to TRBD1. Per the germline V gene, CDR1 is SGHTA and CDR2 is FQGNSA. This CDR3 is built from 14 residues. V lost 5 bases to trimming and J lost 3 bases; unmatched junction nucleotides: 4. The CDR3, as DNA: TGTGCCAGCAGCACTCCAGGGGGCAAAAACATTCAGTACTTC. Translation gives CASSTPGGKNIQYF.

This clone was detected only once. The chain carries TRBV5-4 and TRBJ2-7; 9 bases match TRBD2. From germline, CDR1 is SGHNT and CDR2 YYREEE (reference sequence). The CDR3 loop spans 14 amino acids. V gave up 6 bases and J gave up 2 bases; unmatched junction bases: 6. As DNA, the CDR3 is TGTGCCAGCACCGTAGCGGGGGTGGCCTACGAGCAGTACTTC. It translates to CASTVAGVAYEQYF.

The chain recombines TRBV5-6 with TRBJ2-1, with a tentative D call TRBD2 (5 bases). Germline lookup yields CDR1 SGHDT and CDR2 YYEEEE. With 1 base removed from V and 8 bases from J, the gap between germline ends came to 10 bases. This CDR3 spans 13 amino acids. The CDR3 DNA reads TGTGCCAGCAGCTTGACTAGTAAGGATGAGCAGTTCTTC. This translates into CASSLTSKDEQFF.

This clone was recorded once. A read error may produce the germline difference seen at one junction end. The chain combines TRBV24-1 with TRBJ2-1, with 10 nucleotides matching TRBD2. The CDR3 is made up of 17 amino acids. Germline V lookup: CDR1 KGHDR, CDR2 SFDVKD. CDR3 nucleotides: TGTGCCACCAGCGATTCGAGCGGGAGGGCCAACTACAATGAGCAGTTCTTC. Translating it yields CATSDSSGRANYNEQFF.

This chain links TRBV14 with TRBJ1-5; unclear D gene. The V gene's germline CDR1 is SGHDN and CDR2 FVKESK. This CDR3 is 13 amino acids long. V lost 4 bases to trimming and J lost 4 bases, with 8 bases between them. CDR3 amino acids: CASSPGLNQPQHF. CDR3 sequence (DNA): TGTGCCAGCAGCCCAGGACTGAATCAGCCCCAGCATTTT.

The rearrangement joins TRBV29-1 to TRBJ2-1; 7 bases agree with TRBD1. With 7 bases clipped from V and 8 bases from J, the junction kept 14 bases outside the gene matches. Germline V gene lookup returns CDR1 SQVTM and CDR2 ANQGSEA. The CDR3 covers 14 residues. The CDR3 loop is CSAVGTVRSYEQFF. The CDR3 DNA is TGCAGCGCCGTGGGGACAGTCAGAAGTTATGAGCAGTTCTTC.

This clone was seen just once. The chain couples TRBV12-3 or TRBV12-4 to TRBJ2-7; D remains unclear. Trimming left V 6 bases short and J 0 bases short, with 9 bases between. This CDR3 has 13 amino acids. The CDR3 DNA reads TGTGCCAGCAGGCAGACGGGCTCCTACGAGCAGTACTTC. This encodes CASRQTGSYEQYF.

The CDR3 nucleotides read TGTGCCAGTAGTCCAGGGACCAACGGGGGCACTGAAGCTTTCTTT. Translating gives CASSPGTNGGTEAFF. The genes are TRBV19 and TRBJ1-1; a possible D gene is TRBD1 (5 bases). CDR1 is LNHDA and CDR2 is SQIVND in the germline V gene (reference sequence). V dropped 5 bases and J dropped 4 bases, with 17 bases sitting between them. The CDR3 is made up of 15 amino acids.

J is TRBJ1-3 and V is TRBV7-3; D may be TRBD1 (6 bases). The CDR3 totals 15 residues. Germline V gene sequence: CDR1 SGHTA, CDR2 FQGTGA. Trimming removed 5 bases at V and 2 bases at J, with 13 bases between. The CDR3 sequence is CASSRGAGTGNTIYF. CDR3 coding DNA: TGTGCCAGCAGCCGGGGGGCCGGTACTGGAAACACCATATATTTT.

This clone was picked up a small number of times. This chain uses TRBV29-1 with TRBJ2-2, with 7 nucleotides matching TRBD1. Germline V gene sequence: CDR1 SQVTM, CDR2 ANQGSEA. There are 12 residues in the CDR3. Trimming took 5 bases from V and 5 from J; bases not matched to a gene: 2. The CDR3 coding sequence is TGCAGCGTTCAACAGGGGACCGGGGAGCTGTTTTTT. Residues: CSVQQGTGELFF.

V usage is TRBV7-8 and J usage is TRBJ2-2, with 9 bases matching TRBD1. The germline V gene has CDR1 SGHVS and CDR2 FQNEAQ. CDR3 size: 16 residues. With V trimmed by 1 base and J by 3 bases, 3 bases remained unmatched. The CDR3, as DNA: TGTGCCAGCAGCTTAGTGGGACAGGGAGACACCGGGGAGCTGTTTTTT. Translated, it gives CASSLVGQGDTGELFF.